The present T cell receptor (beta chain) was sequenced within a study of T cell repertoires in cytomegalovirus infection. Turning to the study itself: CMV infection and matching HLA type were both indicated by public TCR beta signatures.

Study-level results: Dominant in the ex vivo response were TCR beta clonotypes restricted by HLA-C and specific for CMV.

Note on this clonotype: Its antigen remains unidentified.

TCRdb independently ran MiXCR on the reads; one entry per CDR3 protein. The table has 570,000 or so distinct CDR3 sequences, 40% seen once. The material was cultured PBMCs, obtained from culture after CMV antigen stimulation. This receptor was obtained from a human donor in good health (CMV status not recorded). Some clones in this sample may be carry-over from other donors' samples.

The CDR3 reads CASSHLGQGLYEQYF. The CDR3 DNA reads TGTGCCAGCAGCCATCTAGGCCAAGGACTCTACGAGCAGTACTTC. The chain carries TRBV14 and TRBJ2-7; D perhaps matches TRBD2 (5 bases). Trimming stripped 3 bases from V and 3 bases from J, with 15 bases between. Germline V gene lookup returns CDR1 SGHDN and CDR2 FVKESK. The CDR3 contains 15 residues.